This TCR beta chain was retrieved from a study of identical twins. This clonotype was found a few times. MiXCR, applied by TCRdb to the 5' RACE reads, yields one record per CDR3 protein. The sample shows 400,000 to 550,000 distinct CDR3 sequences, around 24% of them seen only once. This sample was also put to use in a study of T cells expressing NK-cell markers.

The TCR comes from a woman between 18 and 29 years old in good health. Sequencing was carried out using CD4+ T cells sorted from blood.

CDR3 amino acids: CSVQGFNEQFF. The DNA of the CDR3 is TGCAGCGTTCAGGGTTTCAATGAGCAGTTCTTC. This sequence joins TRBV29-1 and TRBJ2-1; perhaps TRBD1 as D (5 bases). Germline V gene sequence: CDR1 SQVTM, CDR2 ANQGSEA. This CDR3 comprises 11 residues. Trimming took 5 bases from V and 6 from J, leaving 8 bases between them.